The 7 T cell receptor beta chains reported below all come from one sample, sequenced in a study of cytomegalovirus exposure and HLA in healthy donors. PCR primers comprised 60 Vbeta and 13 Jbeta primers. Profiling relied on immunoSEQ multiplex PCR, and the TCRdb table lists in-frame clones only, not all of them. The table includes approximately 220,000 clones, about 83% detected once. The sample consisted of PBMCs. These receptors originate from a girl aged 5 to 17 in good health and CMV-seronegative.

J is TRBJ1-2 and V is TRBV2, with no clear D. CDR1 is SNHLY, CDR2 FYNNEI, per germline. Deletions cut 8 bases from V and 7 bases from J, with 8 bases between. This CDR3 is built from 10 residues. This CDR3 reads CASREAGYTF. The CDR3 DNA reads TGTGCCAGCCGGGAGGCTGGCTACACCTTC.

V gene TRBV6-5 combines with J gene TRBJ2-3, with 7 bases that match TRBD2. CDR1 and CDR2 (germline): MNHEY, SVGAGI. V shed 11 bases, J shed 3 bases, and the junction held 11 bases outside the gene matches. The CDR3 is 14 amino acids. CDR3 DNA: TGTGCCGCCGGACGAAGGGGAGGGACAGATACGCAGTATTTT. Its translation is CAAGRRGGTDTQYF.

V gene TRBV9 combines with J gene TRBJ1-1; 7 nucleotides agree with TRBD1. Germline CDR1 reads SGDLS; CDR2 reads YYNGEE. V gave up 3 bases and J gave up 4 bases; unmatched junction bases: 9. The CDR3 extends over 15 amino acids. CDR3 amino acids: CASSDDREPGTEAFF. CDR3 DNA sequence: TGTGCCAGCAGCGACGACAGGGAACCAGGCACTGAAGCTTTCTTT. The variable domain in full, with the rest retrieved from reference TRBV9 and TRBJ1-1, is DSGVTQTPKHLITATGQRVTLRCSPRSGDLSVYWYQQSLDQGLQFLIQYYNGEERAKGNILERFSAQQFPDLHSELNLSSLELGDSALYFCASSDDREPGTEAFFGQGTRLTVV.

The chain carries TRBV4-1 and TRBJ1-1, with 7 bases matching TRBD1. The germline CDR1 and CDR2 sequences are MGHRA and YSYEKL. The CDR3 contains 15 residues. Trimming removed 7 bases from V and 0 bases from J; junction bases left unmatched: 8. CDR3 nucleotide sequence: TGCGCCAGCAATCTCAGGGGACAGATGAACACTGAAGCTTTCTTT. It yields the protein CASNLRGQMNTEAFF.

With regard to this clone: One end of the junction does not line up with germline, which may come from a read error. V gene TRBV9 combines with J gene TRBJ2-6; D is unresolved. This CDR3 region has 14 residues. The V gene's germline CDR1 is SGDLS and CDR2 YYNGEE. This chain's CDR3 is CASSFNSVANVLTF. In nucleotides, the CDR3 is TGTGCCAGCAGCTTCAACTCTGTGGCCAACGTCCTGACTTTC.

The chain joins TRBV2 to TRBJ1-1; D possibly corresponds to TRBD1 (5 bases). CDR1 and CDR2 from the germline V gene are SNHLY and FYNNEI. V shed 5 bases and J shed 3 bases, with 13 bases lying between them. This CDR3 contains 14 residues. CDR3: CASSLEGTDTEAFF. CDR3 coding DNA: TGTGCCAGCAGTTTGGAGGGGACGGACACTGAAGCTTTCTTT. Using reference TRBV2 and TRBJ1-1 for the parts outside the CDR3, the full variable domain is EPEVTQTPSHQVTQMGQEVILRCVPISNHLYFYWYRQILGQKVEFLVSFYNNEISEKSEIFDDQFSVERPDGSNFTLKIRSTKLEDSAMYFCASSLEGTDTEAFFGQGTRLTVV.

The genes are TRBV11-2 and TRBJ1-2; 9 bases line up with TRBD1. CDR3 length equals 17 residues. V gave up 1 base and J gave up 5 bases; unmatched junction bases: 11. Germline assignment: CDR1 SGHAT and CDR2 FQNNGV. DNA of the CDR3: TGTGCCAGCAGCTTAGCGGTTACGGGACAGGGCGGGTATGGCTACACCTTC. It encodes CASSLAVTGQGGYGYTF.